The rows below give T cell receptor beta chains drawn from one sample of a study of blood T cell repertoires in COVID-19. Profiling relied on immunoSEQ multiplex PCR, and the TCRdb table lists in-frame clones only, not all of them. The sample yields approximately 94,000 clones, 85% seen once. Material for sequencing was peripheral blood. These TCRs come from a middle-aged man with active or convalescent COVID-19. The CDR3 runs from the conserved cysteine through the conserved F or W. Fields, in order: V gene, J gene, CDR3 protein.

v_call: TRBV6-2/TRBV6-3
j_call: TRBJ2-5
cdr3_aa: CASSPGSGSSLETQYF

v_call: TRBV27
j_call: TRBJ2-3
cdr3_aa: CASSLSTRTSTDTQYF

v_call: TRBV29-1
j_call: TRBJ2-7
cdr3_aa: CSVYRDRGDEQYF

v_call: TRBV4-2
j_call: TRBJ2-3
cdr3_aa: CASSQEGGLAGDTQYF

v_call: TRBV5-1
j_call: TRBJ2-7
cdr3_aa: CASHHGTGPYEQYF

v_call: TRBV4-1
j_call: TRBJ2-3
cdr3_aa: CASSQNLAGAADTQYF

v_call: TRBV21-1
j_call: TRBJ1-2
cdr3_aa: CASSKSWDRAYRYTF

v_call: TRBV3-1/TRBV3-2
j_call: TRBJ2-2
cdr3_aa: CASSLVTGELFF

v_call: TRBV27
j_call: TRBJ1-1
cdr3_aa: CASSNRLGNTEAFF

v_call: TRBV11-3
j_call: TRBJ1-1
cdr3_aa: CASSLQGGTEAFF

v_call: TRBV10-3
j_call: TRBJ2-5
cdr3_aa: CAIRTEGAETQYF

v_call: TRBV29-1
j_call: TRBJ1-3
cdr3_aa: CSVDRGGNTIYF

v_call: TRBV29-1
j_call: TRBJ1-1
cdr3_aa: CSVQTDRGLTEAFF

v_call: TRBV12-5
j_call: TRBJ1-4
cdr3_aa: CASGQGISTNEKLFF

v_call: TRBV19
j_call: TRBJ2-7
cdr3_aa: CASPPDPGTRNYEQYF

v_call: TRBV4-2
j_call: TRBJ2-7
cdr3_aa: CASSQVGTGGGYEQYF

v_call: TRBV30
j_call: TRBJ1-6
cdr3_aa: CAWSAQPDSPLHF

v_call: TRBV18
j_call: TRBJ1-1
cdr3_aa: CASSPGRENTEAFF

v_call: TRBV3-1/TRBV3-2
j_call: TRBJ2-7
cdr3_aa: CASSPGRGEQYF

v_call: TRBV6-5
j_call: TRBJ2-1
cdr3_aa: CASRKGLDEQFF

v_call: TRBV10-1
j_call: TRBJ2-3
cdr3_aa: CASSDRRASTDTQYF

v_call: TRBV2
j_call: TRBJ2-3
cdr3_aa: CARMLAGGTDTQYF

v_call: TRBV19
j_call: TRBJ2-2
cdr3_aa: CASSHLATGELFF

v_call: TRBV18
j_call: TRBJ2-7
cdr3_aa: CASSPVSGSSYEQYF

v_call: TRBV10-3
j_call: TRBJ1-2
cdr3_aa: CAINLGGASGGYTF

v_call: TRBV30
j_call: TRBJ2-5
cdr3_aa: CAWRGGQAPGETQYF

v_call: TRBV7-8
j_call: TRBJ2-1
cdr3_aa: CASSLQGADEQFF

v_call: TRBV10-1
j_call: TRBJ2-3
cdr3_aa: CASSEGTSGTRTDTQYF

v_call: TRBV27
j_call: TRBJ2-7
cdr3_aa: CASSDGTSGRGEQYF

v_call: TRBV19
j_call: TRBJ1-5
cdr3_aa: CASSMVASGNQPQHF

v_call: TRBV20-1
j_call: TRBJ2-1
cdr3_aa: CSARQGNEQFF

v_call: TRBV11-3
j_call: TRBJ1-2
cdr3_aa: CASSFKPGGDYGYTF

v_call: TRBV5-1
j_call: TRBJ2-6
cdr3_aa: CASSLLGGTGANVLTF

v_call: TRBV4-2
j_call: TRBJ2-3
cdr3_aa: CASSQDGTSGSTDTQYF

v_call: TRBV6-5
j_call: TRBJ2-7
cdr3_aa: CASTRSDRANEQYF

v_call: TRBV27
j_call: TRBJ2-1
cdr3_aa: CASSWGQGYYNEQFF

v_call: TRBV3-1/TRBV3-2
j_call: TRBJ2-2
cdr3_aa: CASSQLGQGGSGELFF

v_call: TRBV2
j_call: TRBJ2-4
cdr3_aa: CASRSLAGGRNIQYF

v_call: TRBV1
j_call: TRBJ2-7
cdr3_aa: CTSSPRGLSSYEQYF

v_call: TRBV12-3/TRBV12-4
j_call: TRBJ2-1
cdr3_aa: CASSFSNEQFF

v_call: TRBV29-1
j_call: TRBJ2-7
cdr3_aa: CSVELGSGDTYEQYF

v_call: TRBV21-1
j_call: TRBJ2-7
cdr3_aa: CASSILNGQTTYEQYF

v_call: TRBV10-3
j_call: TRBJ2-1
cdr3_aa: CAISERDEQFF

v_call: TRBV5-1
j_call: TRBJ2-7
cdr3_aa: CASHLESGRSSYEQYF

v_call: TRBV15
j_call: TRBJ2-2
cdr3_aa: CATSSREKTGELFF

v_call: TRBV12-3/TRBV12-4
j_call: TRBJ1-4
cdr3_aa: CASRAGLGEKLFF

v_call: TRBV5-6
j_call: TRBJ2-1
cdr3_aa: CASRPTGGYSHEQFF

v_call: TRBV28
j_call: TRBJ2-7
cdr3_aa: CASSLGTGPSEQYF

v_call: TRBV3-1/TRBV3-2
j_call: TRBJ1-5
cdr3_aa: CASSQDLPGVDQPQHF

v_call: TRBV27
j_call: TRBJ1-2
cdr3_aa: CASSSSLGVGAYGYTF

v_call: TRBV4-1
j_call: TRBJ2-1
cdr3_aa: CASSPAGVRNEQFF

v_call: TRBV19
j_call: TRBJ2-7
cdr3_aa: CASSIIAGADEQYF

v_call: TRBV12-3/TRBV12-4
j_call: TRBJ2-2
cdr3_aa: CASLRSQTGELFF

v_call: TRBV2
j_call: TRBJ1-2
cdr3_aa: CASSGQGVNYGYTF

v_call: TRBV19
j_call: TRBJ2-1
cdr3_aa: CASSNGLLHEQFF